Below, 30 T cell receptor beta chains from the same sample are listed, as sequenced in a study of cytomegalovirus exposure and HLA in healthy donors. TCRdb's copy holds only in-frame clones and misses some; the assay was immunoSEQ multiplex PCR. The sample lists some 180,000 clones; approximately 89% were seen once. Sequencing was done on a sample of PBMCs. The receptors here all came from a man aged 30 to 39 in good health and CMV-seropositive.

CDR3 residues: CASSHPSGSASHEQFF. For the CDR3, the DNA is TGCGCCAGCAGCCACCCATCCGGATCCGCCTCCCATGAGCAGTTCTTC. V usage is TRBV4-1 and J usage is TRBJ2-1, with no clear D. CDR1 MGHRA and CDR2 YSYEKL come from the germline V gene. Trimming left V 3 bases short and J 8 bases short, with 20 bases between. The CDR3 is 16 residues long.

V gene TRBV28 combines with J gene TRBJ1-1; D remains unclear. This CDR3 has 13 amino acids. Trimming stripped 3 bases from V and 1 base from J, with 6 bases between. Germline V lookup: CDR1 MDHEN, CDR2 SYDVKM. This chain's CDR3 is CASSFRQNTEAFF. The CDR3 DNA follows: TGTGCCAGCAGTTTCAGACAGAACACTGAAGCTTTCTTT.

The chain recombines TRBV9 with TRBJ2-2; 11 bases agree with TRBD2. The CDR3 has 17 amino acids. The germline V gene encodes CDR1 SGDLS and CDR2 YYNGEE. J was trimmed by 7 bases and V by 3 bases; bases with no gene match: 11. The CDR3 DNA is TGTGCCAGCAGCGACCCTGGGCTAGCGGGGGGCCGCGGGGAGCTGTTTTTT. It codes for CASSDPGLAGGRGELFF.

The chain's CDR3 is CASSLPPPRTTDGYTF. DNA of the CDR3: TGTGCCAGCAGCTTACCCCCTCCCCGAACGACAGACGGCTACACCTTC. The chain uses TRBV7-2 and TRBJ1-2; a possible D gene is TRBD1 (5 bases). CDR3 length: 16 residues. V was trimmed by 2 bases and J by 8 bases, leaving 21 bases between them. CDR1 and CDR2 (germline): SGHTA, FQGNSA.

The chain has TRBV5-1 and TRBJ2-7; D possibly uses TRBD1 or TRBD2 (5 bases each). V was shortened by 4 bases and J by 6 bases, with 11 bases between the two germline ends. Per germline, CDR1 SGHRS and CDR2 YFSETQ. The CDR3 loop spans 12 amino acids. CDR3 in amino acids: CASSREGFEQYF. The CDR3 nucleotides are TGCGCCAGCAGCCGTGAGGGGTTCGAGCAGTACTTC.

CDR3 sequence reads: CASSSGGLDTQYF. For the CDR3, the DNA is TGTGCCAGTAGTAGCGGGGGCCTAGATACGCAGTATTTT. The genes are TRBV19 and TRBJ2-3; TRBD2 might be the D (7 bases). V lost 4 bases to trimming and J lost 5 bases, with 10 bases between them. Germline V gene lookup returns CDR1 LNHDA and CDR2 SQIVND (reference sequence). The CDR3 has 13 residues.

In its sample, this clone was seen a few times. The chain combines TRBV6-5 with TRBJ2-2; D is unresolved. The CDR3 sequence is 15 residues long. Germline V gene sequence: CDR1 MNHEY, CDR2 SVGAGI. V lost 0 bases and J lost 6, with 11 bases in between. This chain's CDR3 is CASSYSIGQSGELFF. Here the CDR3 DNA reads TGTGCCAGCAGTTACTCGATAGGGCAATCCGGGGAGCTGTTTTTT.

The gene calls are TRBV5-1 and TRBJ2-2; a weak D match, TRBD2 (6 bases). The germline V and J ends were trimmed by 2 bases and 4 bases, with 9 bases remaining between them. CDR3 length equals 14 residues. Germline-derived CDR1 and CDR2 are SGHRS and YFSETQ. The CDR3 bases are TGCGCCAGCAGCTTAGGGACTCTCACCGGGGAGCTGTTTTTT. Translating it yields CASSLGTLTGELFF.

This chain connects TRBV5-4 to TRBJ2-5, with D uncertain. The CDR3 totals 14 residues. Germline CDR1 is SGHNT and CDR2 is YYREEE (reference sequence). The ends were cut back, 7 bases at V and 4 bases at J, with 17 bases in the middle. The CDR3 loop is CASGRELGSETQYF. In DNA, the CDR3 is TGTGCCAGCGGGCGCGAGTTGGGCTCAGAGACCCAGTACTTC.

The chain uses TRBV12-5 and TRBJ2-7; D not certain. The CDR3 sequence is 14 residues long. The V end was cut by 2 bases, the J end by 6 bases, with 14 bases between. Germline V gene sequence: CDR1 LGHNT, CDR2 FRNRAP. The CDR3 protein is CASGLNLGPCEQYF. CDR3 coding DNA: TGTGCTAGTGGTTTGAATCTAGGCCCCTGCGAGCAGTACTTC. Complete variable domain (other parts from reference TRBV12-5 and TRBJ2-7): DARVTQTPRHKVTEMGQEVTMRCQPILGHNTVFWYRQTMMQGLELLAYFRNRAPLDDSGMPKDRFSAEMPDATLATLKIQPSEPRDSAVYFCASGLNLGPCEQYFGPGTRLTVT.

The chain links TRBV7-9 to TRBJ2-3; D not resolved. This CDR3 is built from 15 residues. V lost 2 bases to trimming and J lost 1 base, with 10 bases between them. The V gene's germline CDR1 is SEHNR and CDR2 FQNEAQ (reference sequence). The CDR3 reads CASSLFPAGTDTQYF. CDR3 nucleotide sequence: TGTGCCAGCAGCTTATTTCCCGCAGGCACAGATACGCAGTATTTT.

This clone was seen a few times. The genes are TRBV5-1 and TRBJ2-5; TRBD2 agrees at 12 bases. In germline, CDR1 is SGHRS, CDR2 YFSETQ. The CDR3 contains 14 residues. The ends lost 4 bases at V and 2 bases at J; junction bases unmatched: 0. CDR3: CASSLAGGQETQYF. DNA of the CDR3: TGCGCCAGCAGCCTAGCGGGAGGGCAAGAGACCCAGTACTTC. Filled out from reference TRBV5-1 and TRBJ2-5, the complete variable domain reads KAGVTQTPRYLIKTRGQQVTLSCSPISGHRSVSWYQQTPGQGLQFLFEYFSETQRNKGNFPGRFSGRQFSNSRSEMNVSTLELGDSALYLCASSLAGGQETQYFGPGTRLLVL.

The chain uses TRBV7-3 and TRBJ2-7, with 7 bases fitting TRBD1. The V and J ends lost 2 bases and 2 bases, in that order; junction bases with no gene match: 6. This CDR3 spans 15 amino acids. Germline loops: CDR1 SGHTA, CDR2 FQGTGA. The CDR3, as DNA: TGTGCCAGCAGCTTAGAACAGGGGAAGACCTACGAGCAGTACTTC. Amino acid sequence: CASSLEQGKTYEQYF.

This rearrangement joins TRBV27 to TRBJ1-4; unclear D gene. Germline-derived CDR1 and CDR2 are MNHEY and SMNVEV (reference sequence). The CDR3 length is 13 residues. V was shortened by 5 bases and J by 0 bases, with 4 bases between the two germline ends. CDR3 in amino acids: CASSAATNEKLFF. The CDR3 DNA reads TGTGCCAGCAGTGCTGCAACTAATGAAAAACTGTTTTTT.

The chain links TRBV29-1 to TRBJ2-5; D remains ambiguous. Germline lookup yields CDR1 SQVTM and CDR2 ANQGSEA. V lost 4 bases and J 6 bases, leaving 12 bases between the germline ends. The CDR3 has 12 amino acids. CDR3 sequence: CSVVESGKTQYF. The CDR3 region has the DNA TGCAGCGTTGTAGAAAGTGGAAAGACCCAGTACTTC.

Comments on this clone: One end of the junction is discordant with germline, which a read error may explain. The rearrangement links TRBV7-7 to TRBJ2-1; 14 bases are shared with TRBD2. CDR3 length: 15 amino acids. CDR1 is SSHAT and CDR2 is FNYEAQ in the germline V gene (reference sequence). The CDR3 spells CASSRTSGRFDEQFF. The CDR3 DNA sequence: TGTGCTAGCAGCAGGACTAGCGGGAGGTTCGATGAGCAGTTCTTC.

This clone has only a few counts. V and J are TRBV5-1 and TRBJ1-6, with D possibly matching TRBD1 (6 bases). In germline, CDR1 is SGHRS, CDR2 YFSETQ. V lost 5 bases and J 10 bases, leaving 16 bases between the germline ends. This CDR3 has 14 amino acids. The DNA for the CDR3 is TGCGCCAGCAGGGAACAGGGAATCGCGTCACCCCTCCACTTT. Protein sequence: CASREQGIASPLHF. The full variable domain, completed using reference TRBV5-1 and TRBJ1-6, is KAGVTQTPRYLIKTRGQQVTLSCSPISGHRSVSWYQQTPGQGLQFLFEYFSETQRNKGNFPGRFSGRQFSNSRSEMNVSTLELGDSALYLCASREQGIASPLHFGNGTRLTVT.

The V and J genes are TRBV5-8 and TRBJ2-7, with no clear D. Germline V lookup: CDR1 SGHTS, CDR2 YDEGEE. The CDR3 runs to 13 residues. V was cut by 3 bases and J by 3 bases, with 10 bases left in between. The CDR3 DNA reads TGTGCCAGCAGCTCCTGGGCCAGCTACGAGCAGTACTTC. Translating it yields CASSSWASYEQYF.

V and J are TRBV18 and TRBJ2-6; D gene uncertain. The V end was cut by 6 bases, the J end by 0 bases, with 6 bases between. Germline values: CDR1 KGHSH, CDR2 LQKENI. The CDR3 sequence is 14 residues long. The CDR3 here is CASSFSSGANVLTF. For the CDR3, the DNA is TGTGCCAGCTCCTTCTCCTCTGGGGCCAACGTCCTGACTTTC.

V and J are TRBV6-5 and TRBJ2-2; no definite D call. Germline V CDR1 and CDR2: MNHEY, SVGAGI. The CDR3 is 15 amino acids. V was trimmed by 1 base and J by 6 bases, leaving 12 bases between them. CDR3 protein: CASSYLDSRAGELFF. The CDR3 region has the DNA TGTGCCAGCAGTTACTTAGACTCTCGGGCCGGGGAGCTGTTTTTT.

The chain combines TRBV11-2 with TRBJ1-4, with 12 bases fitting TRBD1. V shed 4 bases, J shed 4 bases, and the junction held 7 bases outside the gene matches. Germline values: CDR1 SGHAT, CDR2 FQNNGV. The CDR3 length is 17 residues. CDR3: CASSWGQGARGNEKLFF. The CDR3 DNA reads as TGTGCCAGCAGCTGGGGACAGGGGGCGCGGGGTAATGAAAAACTGTTTTTT. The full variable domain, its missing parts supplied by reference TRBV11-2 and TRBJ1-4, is EAGVAQSPRYKIIEKRQSVAFWCNPISGHATLYWYQQILGQGPKLLIQFQNNGVVDDSQLPKDRFSAERLKGVDSTLKIQPAKLEDSAVYLCASSWGQGARGNEKLFFGSGTQLSVL.

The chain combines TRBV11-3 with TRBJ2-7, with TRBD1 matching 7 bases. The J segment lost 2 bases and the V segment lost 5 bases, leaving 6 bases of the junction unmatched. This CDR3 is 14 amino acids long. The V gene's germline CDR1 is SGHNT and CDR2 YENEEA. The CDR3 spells CASSPLTGAYEQYF. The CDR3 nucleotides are TGTGCCAGCAGCCCGCTTACAGGGGCCTACGAGCAGTACTTC.

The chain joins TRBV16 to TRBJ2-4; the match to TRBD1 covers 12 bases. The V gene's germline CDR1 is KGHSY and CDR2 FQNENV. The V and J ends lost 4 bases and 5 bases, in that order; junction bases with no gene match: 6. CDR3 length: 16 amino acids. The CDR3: CASSPGQGAYENIQYF. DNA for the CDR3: TGTGCCAGCAGCCCGGGACAGGGGGCATACGAAAACATTCAGTACTTC.

CDR3 nucleotides: TGTGCCAGCAGCTTAGCGGGGGGCTATGGCTACACCTTC. This encodes CASSLAGGYGYTF. The rearrangement links TRBV7-8 to TRBJ1-2, with a possible D match to TRBD1 (5 bases). The CDR3 extends over 13 amino acids. Germline CDR1 reads SGHVS; CDR2 reads FQNEAQ. V gave up 0 bases and J gave up 4 bases, with 6 bases separating them.

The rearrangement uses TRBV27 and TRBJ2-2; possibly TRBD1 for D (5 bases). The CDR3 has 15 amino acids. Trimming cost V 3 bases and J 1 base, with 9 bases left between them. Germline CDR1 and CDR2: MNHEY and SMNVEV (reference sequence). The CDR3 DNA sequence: TGTGCCAGCAGTTTCCGGCAGGGGAACACCGGGGAGCTGTTTTTT. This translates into CASSFRQGNTGELFF.

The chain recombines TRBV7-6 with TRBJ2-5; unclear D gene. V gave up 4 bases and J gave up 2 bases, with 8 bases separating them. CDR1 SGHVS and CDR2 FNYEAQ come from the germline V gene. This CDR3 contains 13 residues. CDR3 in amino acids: CASSSLVQETQYF. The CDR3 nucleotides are TGTGCCAGCAGCTCCCTAGTGCAAGAGACCCAGTACTTC.

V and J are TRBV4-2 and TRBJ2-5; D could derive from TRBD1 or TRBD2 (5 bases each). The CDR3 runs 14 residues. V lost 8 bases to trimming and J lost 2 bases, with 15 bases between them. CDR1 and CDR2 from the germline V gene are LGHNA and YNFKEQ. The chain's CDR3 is CASGGPPFQETQYF. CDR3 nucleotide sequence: TGTGCCAGCGGGGGACCACCCTTTCAAGAGACCCAGTACTTC.

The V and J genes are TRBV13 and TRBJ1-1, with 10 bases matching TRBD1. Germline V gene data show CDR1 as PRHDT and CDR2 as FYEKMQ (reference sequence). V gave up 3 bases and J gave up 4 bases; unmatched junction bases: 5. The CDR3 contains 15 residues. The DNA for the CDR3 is TGTGCCAGCAGCTTTGAGACAGGGGGCGCCACTGAAGCTTTCTTT. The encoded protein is CASSFETGGATEAFF.

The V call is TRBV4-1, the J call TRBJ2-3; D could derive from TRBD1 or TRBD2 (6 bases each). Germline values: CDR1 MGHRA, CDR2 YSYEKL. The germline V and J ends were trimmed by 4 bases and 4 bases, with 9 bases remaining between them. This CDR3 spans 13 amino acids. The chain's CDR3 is CASSLRGADTQYF. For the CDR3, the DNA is TGCGCCAGCAGCCTGAGGGGGGCAGATACGCAGTATTTT.

The CDR3 is CASKTGSSGANVLTF. In DNA, the CDR3 is TGTGCCAGCAAGACAGGGAGCTCTGGGGCCAACGTCCTGACTTTC. The V call is TRBV6-1, the J call TRBJ2-6, with 7 nucleotides matching TRBD1. CDR3 size: 15 residues. V trimming: 7 bases; J trimming: 0 bases; junction bases outside the gene matches: 3. From germline, CDR1 is MNHNS and CDR2 SASEGT.